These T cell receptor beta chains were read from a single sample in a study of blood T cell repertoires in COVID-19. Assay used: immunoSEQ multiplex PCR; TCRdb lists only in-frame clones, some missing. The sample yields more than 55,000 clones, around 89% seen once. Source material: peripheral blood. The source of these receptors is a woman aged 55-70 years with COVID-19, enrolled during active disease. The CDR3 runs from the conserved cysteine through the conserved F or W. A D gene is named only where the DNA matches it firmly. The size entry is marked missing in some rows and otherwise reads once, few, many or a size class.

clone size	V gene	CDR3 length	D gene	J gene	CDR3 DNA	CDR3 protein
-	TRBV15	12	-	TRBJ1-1	TGTGCCACCAGCACAGCGCCGGGAGAAGCTTTCTTT	CATSTAPGEAFF
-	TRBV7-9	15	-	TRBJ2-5	TGTGCCAGCAGCAAACTCAAGGCGGCACAAGAGACCCAGTACTTC	CASSKLKAAQETQYF
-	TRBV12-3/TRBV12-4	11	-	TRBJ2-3	TGTGCCAGCCACCGGGGAGATACGCAGTATTTT	CASHRGDTQYF
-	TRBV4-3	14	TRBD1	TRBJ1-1	TGCGCCAGCAGTCTCGGACAGGGACGGACTGAAGCTTTCTTT	CASSLGQGRTEAFF
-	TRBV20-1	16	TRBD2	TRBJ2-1	TGCAGTGCAAGTGGGACGACTAGCGGGAGGGCCGATGAGCAGTTCTTC	CSASGTTSGRADEQFF
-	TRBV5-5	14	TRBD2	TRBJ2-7	TGTGCCAGCAGCTTAGCTAGCGGATTCTACGAGCAGTACTTC	CASSLASGFYEQYF
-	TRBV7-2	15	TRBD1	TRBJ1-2	TGTGCCAGCAGCAGACAGGGCCAGACAAACTATGGCTACACCTTC	CASSRQGQTNYGYTF
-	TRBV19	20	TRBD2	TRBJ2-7	TGTGCCAGTCCACTCCCAAAGGGGACTAGCGGGAGTAAAGGACGCTACGAGCAGTACTTC	CASPLPKGTSGSKGRYEQYF
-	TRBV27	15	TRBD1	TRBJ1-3	TGTGCCAGCAGAATGGGACAGCACTCTGGAAACACCATATATTTT	CASRMGQHSGNTIYF
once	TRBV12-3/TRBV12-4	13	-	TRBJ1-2	TGTGCCAGCAGTTTCGGGAGTAACTATGGCTACACCTTC	CASSFGSNYGYTF
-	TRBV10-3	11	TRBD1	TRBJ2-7	TGTGCCTCCTCCGGGACAGACGAGCAGTACTTC	CASSGTDEQYF
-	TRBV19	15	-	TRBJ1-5	TGTGCCAGTAGACCTTGGGAACGGGGGAATCAGCCCCAGCATTTT	CASRPWERGNQPQHF
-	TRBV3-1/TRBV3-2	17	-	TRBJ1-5	TGTGCCAGCAGCCAAGAAAACTCCCTCAATAGCAATCAGCCCCAGCATTTT	CASSQENSLNSNQPQHF
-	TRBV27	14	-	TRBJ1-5	TGTGCCAGCAGTTTAAGCCGGGGGACTCAGCCCCAGCATTTT	CASSLSRGTQPQHF
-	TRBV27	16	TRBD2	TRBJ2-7	TGTGCCAGCAGTTTGTCGGCTAGCGGGAGTTCCTACGAGCAGTACTTC	CASSLSASGSSYEQYF
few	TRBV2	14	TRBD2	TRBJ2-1	TGTGCCAGCTGGGGACTAGCGCCCTACAATGAGCAGTTCTTC	CASWGLAPYNEQFF
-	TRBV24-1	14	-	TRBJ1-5	TGTGCCACCAGTGCGGGGGGCAGCGCTCAGCCCCAGCATTTT	CATSAGGSAQPQHF